This TCR beta chain was identified in a study of T cell repertoires in cytomegalovirus infection. Study overall: Evidence of both CMV infection and a matching HLA type came from public TCR beta signatures. Study-wide points: Predominance within the ex vivo response was attributable to HLA-C-restricted CMV-specific TCR beta clonotypes. Of the TCR beta families, the public ones yielded a cumulative frequency that identified carriers of CMV plus the relevant HLA.

TCRdb redid the calling of the reads with MiXCR, one entry per CDR3 protein. The table records about 180,000 distinct CDR3 sequences, approximately 17% of them present only once. This clonotype has just a few counts. Its antigen is not known. The sequence derives from a human donor in good health (CMV status not recorded). Some clones in this sample may be carry-over from other donors' samples. The source material was CD8+ T cells from PBMCs.

The DNA of the CDR3 is TGCAGCGTTGACAAGACAGACTACAATGAGCAGTTCTTC. Translation: CSVDKTDYNEQFF. The V gene is TRBV29-1, the J gene TRBJ2-1, with D possibly matching TRBD1 (5 bases). Trimming shortened V by 3 bases and J by 3 bases, and 9 bases separated the two germline ends. CDR1 and CDR2 (germline): SQVTM, ANQGSEA. The length of the CDR3 is 13 residues.